Described below is a single T cell receptor beta chain sequence and its context. This entry belongs to a study of blood T cell repertoires in COVID-19. Study summary: Specimens from acute and convalescent COVID-19 originated in the United States, Italy and Spain. PBMCs, B-cell-depleted T cells, or T cells were the source of the cDNA or gDNA that made up the material.

This CDR3 is built from 14 residues. V was cut by 4 bases and J by 0 bases, with 11 bases left in between. Per the germline V gene, CDR1 is SGHRS and CDR2 is YFSETQ. Original handling: Cell counts per sample came from amplifying reference gene primers. TCRdb's copy holds only in-frame clones and misses some; the assay was immunoSEQ multiplex PCR. V, J and clone size are those of that table, while D and trimming were read from the DNA. The sample has 200,000 or so clones; roughly four fifths are singletons. The cohort comprised adults aged about 18 to 90 years residing in approximately 25 US areas. V and J are TRBV5-1 and TRBJ2-7; maybe TRBD1 (6 bases). This TCR was recovered from a woman aged 45-65 years who had been exposed to COVID-19. The sample consisted of PBMCs or T cells enriched from blood (not recorded which). The CDR3, as DNA: TGCGCCAGCAGCGCCGTCAGGGGCTCCTACGAGCAGTACTTC. Translating it yields CASSAVRGSYEQYF.